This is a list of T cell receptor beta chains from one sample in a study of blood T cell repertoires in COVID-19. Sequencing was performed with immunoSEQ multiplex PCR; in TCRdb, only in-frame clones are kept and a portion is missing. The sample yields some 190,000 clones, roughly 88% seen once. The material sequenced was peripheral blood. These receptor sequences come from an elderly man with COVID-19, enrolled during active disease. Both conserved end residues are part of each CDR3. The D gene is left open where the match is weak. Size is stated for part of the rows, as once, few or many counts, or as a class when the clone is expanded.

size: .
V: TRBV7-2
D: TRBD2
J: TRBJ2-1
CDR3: CASSSSLAGGPDEQFF
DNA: TGTGCCAGCAGCTCCTCACTAGCGGGGGGGCCTGATGAGCAGTTCTTC

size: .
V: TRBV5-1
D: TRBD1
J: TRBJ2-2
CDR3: CASSRQGSTGELFF
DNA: TGCGCCAGCAGCCGACAGGGGAGCACCGGGGAGCTGTTTTTT

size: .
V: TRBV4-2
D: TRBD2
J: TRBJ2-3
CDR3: CASSQEGTSGDTQYF
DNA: TGTGCCAGCAGCCAAGAAGGGACTAGCGGAGATACGCAGTATTTT

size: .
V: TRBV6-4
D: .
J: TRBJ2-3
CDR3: CASSERAGRRQYF
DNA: TGTGCCAGCAGTGAGAGGGCTGGGCGACGACAGTATTTT

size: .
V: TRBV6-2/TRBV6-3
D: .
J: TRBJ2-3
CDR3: CASSRLSSTDTQYF
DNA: TGTGCCAGCAGCCGGCTCTCAAGCACAGATACGCAGTATTTT

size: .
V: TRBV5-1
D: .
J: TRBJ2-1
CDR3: CASSSNQGNEQFF
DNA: TGCGCCAGCAGCTCGAACCAGGGTAATGAGCAGTTCTTC

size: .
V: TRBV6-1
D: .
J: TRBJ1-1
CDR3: CASSDELVVNTEAFF
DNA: TGTGCCAGCAGTGACGAGTTAGTAGTGAACACTGAAGCTTTCTTT

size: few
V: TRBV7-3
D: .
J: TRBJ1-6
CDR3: CASSQPGGGTDSPLHF
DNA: TGTGCCAGCAGCCAACCCGGCGGGGGTACGGATTCACCCCTCCACTTT

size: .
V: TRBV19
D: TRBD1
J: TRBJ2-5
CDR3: CASREGTGGVETQYF
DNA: TGTGCCAGTAGAGAGGGGACAGGGGGCGTGGAGACCCAGTACTTC

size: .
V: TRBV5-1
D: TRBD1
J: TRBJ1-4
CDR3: CASSWGDRSNEKLFF
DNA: TGCGCCAGCAGCTGGGGGGACAGATCTAATGAAAAACTGTTTTTT

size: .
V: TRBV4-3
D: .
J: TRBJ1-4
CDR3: CASSQDQGPGNEKLFF
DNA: TGCGCCAGCAGCCAAGATCAGGGGCCGGGGAATGAAAAACTGTTTTTT

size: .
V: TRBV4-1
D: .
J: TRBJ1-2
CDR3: CASSQDLAGSHNGYTF
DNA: TGCGCCAGCAGCCAAGATCTGGCCGGGTCCCACAATGGCTACACCTTC

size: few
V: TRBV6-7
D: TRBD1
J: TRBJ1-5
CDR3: CASSCPGQGCRSNQPQHF
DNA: TGTGCCAGCAGTTGTCCGGGACAGGGGTGCCGGAGCAATCAGCCCCAGCATTTT

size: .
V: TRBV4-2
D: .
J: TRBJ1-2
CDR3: CASSQEIQSNYGYTF
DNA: TGTGCCAGCAGCCAAGAAATACAGAGTAACTATGGCTACACCTTC

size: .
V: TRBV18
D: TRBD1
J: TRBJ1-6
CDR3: CASSTGVNSPLHF
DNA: TGTGCCAGCTCAACAGGGGTCAATTCACCCCTCCACTTT

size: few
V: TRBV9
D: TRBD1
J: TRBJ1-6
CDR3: CASSVRTGLSPLHF
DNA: TGTGCCAGCAGCGTAAGGACAGGCCTTTCACCCCTCCACTTT

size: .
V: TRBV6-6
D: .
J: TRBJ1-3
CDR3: CASSYGPAGNTIYF
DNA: TGTGCCAGCAGTTACGGGCCCGCCGGAAACACCATATATTTT

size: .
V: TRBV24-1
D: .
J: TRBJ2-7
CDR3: CATSDSHGEQYF
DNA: TGTGCCACCAGTGATTCCCACGGGGAGCAGTACTTC

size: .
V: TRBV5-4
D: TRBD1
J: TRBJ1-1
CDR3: CASSLTGGDTEAFF
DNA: TGTGCCAGCAGCTTAACAGGGGGCGACACTGAAGCTTTCTTT

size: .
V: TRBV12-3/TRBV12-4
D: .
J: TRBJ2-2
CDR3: CAAGNPGELFF
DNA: TGTGCCGCAGGGAATCCCGGGGAGCTGTTTTTT

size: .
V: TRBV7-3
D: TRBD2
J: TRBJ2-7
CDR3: CASSSSGGTSYEQYF
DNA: TGTGCCAGCAGCAGTAGCGGGGGGACCTCCTACGAGCAGTACTTC

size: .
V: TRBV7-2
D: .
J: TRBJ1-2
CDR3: CASSLQGSYGYTF
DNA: TGTGCCAGCAGCTTACAGGGAAGCTATGGCTACACCTTC

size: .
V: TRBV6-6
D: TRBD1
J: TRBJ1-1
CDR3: CASSVTGVFTEAFF
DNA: TGTGCCAGCAGTGTTACAGGGGTCTTCACTGAAGCTTTCTTT

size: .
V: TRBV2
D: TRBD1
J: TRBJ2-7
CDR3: CASRRDRGNYEQYF
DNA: TGTGCCAGCAGGCGGGACAGGGGTAACTACGAGCAGTACTTC

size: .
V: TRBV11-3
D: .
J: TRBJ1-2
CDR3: CASSLSSGANYGYTF
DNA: TGTGCCAGCAGCTTATCCTCAGGGGCTAACTATGGCTACACCTTC

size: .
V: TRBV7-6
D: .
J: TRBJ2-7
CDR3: CASSLSGQYYEQYF
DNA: TGTGCCAGCAGCTTATCTGGACAGTACTACGAGCAGTACTTC

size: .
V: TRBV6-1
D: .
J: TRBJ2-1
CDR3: CASSEGGPSYNEQFF
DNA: TGTGCCAGCAGTGAAGGCGGCCCGTCCTACAATGAGCAGTTCTTC

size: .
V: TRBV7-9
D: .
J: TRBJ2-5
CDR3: CASSVPWTAGETQYF
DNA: TGTGCCAGCAGCGTTCCCTGGACAGCCGGGGAGACCCAGTACTTC

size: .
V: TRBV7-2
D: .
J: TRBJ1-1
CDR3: CASSPRRALNTEAFF
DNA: TGTGCCAGCAGCCCCCGGAGGGCCCTGAACACTGAAGCTTTCTTT

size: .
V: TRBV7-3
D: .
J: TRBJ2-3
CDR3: CATGLGSADTQYF
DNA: TGTGCCACCGGCCTAGGTTCGGCAGATACGCAGTATTTT

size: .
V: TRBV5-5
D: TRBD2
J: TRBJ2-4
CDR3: CASSFSGEGKNIQYF
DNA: TGTGCCAGCAGCTTTAGCGGGGAGGGCAAAAACATTCAGTACTTC